This section outlines one T cell receptor (beta chain) sequence together with its context. No antigen is known for it. The data are from a study of CD8+ T cells in alopecia areata. Overall study context: Oral tofacitinib, 5 to 10 mg twice daily, was given in an open-label trial. The investigators scored severity in treated patients by the percentage of affected scalp area.

The sequencing template was cDNA reverse transcribed from extracted RNA. The method was immunoSEQ multiplex PCR; TCRdb's version includes in-frame clones alone and lacks a portion of them. The sample holds 150,000 to 200,000 clones, 58% seen once. V was trimmed by 1 base and J by 9 bases, leaving 15 bases between them. The CDR3 sequence is 14 residues long. The germline V gene has CDR1 SGHTA and CDR2 FQGNSA. Overall study results and limits: Given one nonresponder, whether baseline CD8+ expansion relates to response remains uncertain. Tofacitinib significantly lowered scalp clonality and expanded CD8+ clones among the top 100.

Treatment meaning: oral pan-JAK inhibitor, 5-10 mg twice daily. This sequence originates from a human donor with alopecia areata. The chain couples TRBV7-2 to TRBJ2-5, with D possibly being TRBD1 (6 bases). This material consisted of CD4+ T cells sorted from blood, taken at week 24, from a patient treated with tofacitinib. CDR3 bases: TGTGCCAGCAGCTTAGGGGACCGGCCAGGGGCCCAGTACTTC. Protein product: CASSLGDRPGAQYF.